Shown below are 26 T cell receptor beta chains from a single sample sequenced in a study of T cell repertoires in cytomegalovirus infection. Using its own MiXCR run on the reads, TCRdb lists one record per CDR3 protein. Seen here are around 710,000 distinct CDR3 sequences, about 27% observed once, and the top ten hold around 14%. The antigens these receptors bind are not known. Sequenced material: cultured CD8+ T cells from PBMCs, taken from culture after CMV antigen stimulation. The origin of the receptors is a human donor in good health (CMV status not recorded). Some clones in this sample may be carry-over from other donors' samples.

This chain joins TRBV24-1 and TRBJ2-2; D is possibly TRBD2 (6 bases). With 1 base removed from V and 4 bases from J, the gap between germline ends came to 12 bases. This CDR3 comprises 16 residues. Looked up from germline, CDR1 is KGHDR and CDR2 is SFDVKD. CDR3 DNA: TGTGCCACCAGTGATTTCGGTCGGGGGACCACCGGGGAGCTGTTTTTT. It is translated as CATSDFGRGTTGELFF.

The genes are TRBV6-1 and TRBJ2-3; 7 bases map to TRBD1. V lost 5 bases and J lost 4; bases outside the gene matches: 6. This CDR3 is 14 amino acids long. Germline CDR1 and CDR2: MNHNS and SASEGT. CDR3 DNA sequence: TGTGCCAGCAGTTCCTTCGACAGGGCAGATACGCAGTATTTT. Residues: CASSSFDRADTQYF.

V gene TRBV19 combines with J gene TRBJ1-1; D not resolved. CDR3 length: 13 amino acids. The germline CDR1 and CDR2 sequences are LNHDA and SQIVND (reference sequence). Trimming cost V 2 bases and J 5 bases, with 9 bases left between them. CDR3 nucleotide sequence: TGTGCCAGTAGTATAAAAGCTGGGACTGAAGCTTTCTTT. Its translation is CASSIKAGTEAFF.

Only a few counts were recorded for this clonotype. DNA for the CDR3: TGTGCCAGCAGTTACGGTGGGGCTTCGAACACTGAAGCTTTCTTT. It encodes CASSYGGASNTEAFF. The chain recombines TRBV6-5 with TRBJ1-1; tentatively, D is TRBD1 (5 bases). This CDR3 comprises 15 residues. Trimming shortened V by 2 bases and J by 1 base, and 11 bases separated the two germline ends. CDR1 and CDR2 (germline): MNHEY, SVGAGI.

The chain combines TRBV6-2 or TRBV6-3 with TRBJ2-1, with D tentatively TRBD1 (5 bases). The CDR3 has 13 residues. The germline V and J ends were trimmed by 6 bases and 5 bases, with 11 bases remaining between them. Germline V CDR1 and CDR2: MNHEY, SVGEGT. The CDR3 coding sequence is TGTGCCAGCAGGGGGCTATACAACAATGAGCAGTTCTTC. Its translation is CASRGLYNNEQFF.

This clonotype has more than one count but fewer than ten. CDR3 sequence: CASSLVDRGDQPQHF. CDR3 DNA sequence: TGTGCCAGCAGCTTAGTTGACAGGGGGGATCAGCCCCAGCATTTT. This rearrangement joins TRBV7-2 to TRBJ1-5; TRBD1 aligns across 9 bases. This CDR3 contains 15 residues. Trimming at V came to 1 base and at J to 5 bases, leaving 3 bases not matched to a gene. Germline-derived CDR1 and CDR2 are SGHTA and FQGNSA. The whole variable domain, remainder taken from reference TRBV7-2 and TRBJ1-5, is GAGVSQSPSNKVTEKGKDVELRCDPISGHTALYWYRQSLGQGLEFLIYFQGNSAPDKSGLPSDRFSAERTGGSVSTLTIQRTQQEDSAVYLCASSLVDRGDQPQHFGDGTRLSIL.

This clonotype has ten or more counts. The rearrangement links TRBV6-5 to TRBJ1-1; possible D gene TRBD1, 5 bases. The germline V gene has CDR1 MNHEY and CDR2 SVGAGI. This CDR3 spans 14 amino acids. V lost 2 bases, J lost 0 bases, and 7 bases lay in between. The CDR3 DNA reads TGTGCCAGCAGTTACGAGGGGATGAACACTGAAGCTTTCTTT. It codes for CASSYEGMNTEAFF.

The sample holds a few counts of this clonotype. This rearrangement joins TRBV27 to TRBJ1-6; TRBD1 is a possible D gene (5 bases). The CDR3 contains 16 residues. Germline V gene sequence: CDR1 MNHEY, CDR2 SMNVEV (reference sequence). V was pared by 1 base and J by 7 bases, with 14 bases between. CDR3 protein: CASSLLGGLSNSPLHF. The CDR3 coding sequence is TGTGCCAGCAGTTTATTGGGGGGTTTATCGAATTCACCCCTCCACTTT.

This clonotype was observed a few times. J is TRBJ2-6 and V is TRBV7-4, with TRBD1 matching 7 bases. The V and J ends lost 5 bases and 0 bases, in that order; junction bases with no gene match: 13. Germline V lookup: CDR1 SGHVT, CDR2 SQSDAQ. The CDR3 contains 19 residues. CDR3 in DNA: TGTGCCAGCAGCGGGGTACTGGGACAGTTCAACTCTGGGGCCAACGTCCTGACTTTC. This codes for CASSGVLGQFNSGANVLTF.

Concerning this clonotype itself: A much more abundant neighbour one base away suggests this may be a read error. The chain employs TRBV12-5 and TRBJ2-1, with TRBD2 identical over 9 bases. CDR3 length: 14 residues. Germline values: CDR1 LGHNT, CDR2 FRNRAP. CDR3 coding DNA: TGTGCTAGTGGTCTAGCGGGAAACTACAATGTGCAGTTCTTC. It is translated as CASGLAGNYNVQFF. Full variable domain (outside the CDR3, taken from reference TRBV12-5 and TRBJ2-1): DARVTQTPRHKVTEMGQEVTMRCQPILGHNTVFWYRQTMMQGLELLAYFRNRAPLDDSGMPKDRFSAEMPDATLATLKIQPSEPRDSAVYFCASGLAGNYNVQFFGPGTRLTVL.

The chain has TRBV7-9 and TRBJ1-3; D is unclear. Per the germline V gene, CDR1 is SEHNR and CDR2 is FQNEAQ (reference sequence). This CDR3 contains 15 residues. The ends were cut back, 5 bases at V and 0 bases at J, with 11 bases in the middle. Written as DNA, the CDR3 is TGTGCCAGCAGCGCTCAGGAATACTCTGGAAACACCATATATTTT. Translating it yields CASSAQEYSGNTIYF.

The rearrangement uses TRBV19 and TRBJ2-2; no reliable D call. Germline V gene data show CDR1 as LNHDA and CDR2 as SQIVND (reference sequence). This CDR3 region has 13 residues. The V gene lost 4 bases and the J gene lost 1 base, with 4 bases spanning the gap. The CDR3 protein is CASSRRNTGELFF. The CDR3 DNA is TGTGCCAGTAGTAGGCGGAACACCGGGGAGCTGTTTTTT.

This clonotype was seen more than once but under ten times. The rearrangement links TRBV7-2 to TRBJ2-7; TRBD1 or TRBD2 may be the D gene (7 bases each). The CDR3 spans 14 residues. Trimming cost V 3 bases and J 2 bases, with 11 bases left between them. Germline-derived CDR1 and CDR2 are SGHTA and FQGNSA. The CDR3 here is CASSLAGGAYEQYV. The CDR3 DNA reads TGTGCCAGCAGCTTGGCAGGGGGGGCCTACGAGCAGTACGTC.

The sample holds many counts of this clonotype. This chain joins TRBV7-6 and TRBJ2-5; no clear D gene. The CDR3 contains 18 residues. Trimming took off 2 bases at V and 4 bases at J, with 23 bases between the two ends. Germline values: CDR1 SGHVS, CDR2 FNYEAQ. In nucleotides, the CDR3 is TGTGCCAGCAGCTTACGGTCGCGAATGGCGAACGAGCTAGAGACCCAGTACTTC. Translating it yields CASSLRSRMANELETQYF.

This clonotype was detected only a few times. V gene TRBV27 combines with J gene TRBJ2-3, with D possibly being TRBD2 (5 bases). Germline CDR1 MNHEY, CDR2 SMNVEV (reference sequence). Trimming shortened V by 5 bases and J by 5 bases, and 11 bases separated the two germline ends. The CDR3 totals 13 residues. CDR3 coding DNA: TGTGCCAGCAGTAGAGAGGCGGGAGATACGCAGTATTTT. It encodes CASSREAGDTQYF.

The CDR3 protein is CAILLSADRNTEAFF. The CDR3 DNA follows: TGTGCCATCCTCCTTTCCGCCGACAGGAACACTGAAGCTTTCTTT. The rearrangement uses TRBV10-3 and TRBJ1-1; tentative D call: TRBD1 (5 bases). V shed 8 bases and J shed 1 base, with 17 bases lying between them. This CDR3 has 15 amino acids. Per germline, CDR1 ENHRY and CDR2 SYGVKD.

This clonotype turned up a few times. V and J are TRBV10-2 and TRBJ2-5; TRBD2 might be the D (5 bases). Per germline, CDR1 WSHSY and CDR2 SAAADI. With 8 bases removed from V and 2 bases from J, the gap between germline ends came to 15 bases. This CDR3 comprises 14 residues. As DNA, the CDR3 is TGCGCCAGCGGTGTTGGAGCGGCTCAAGAGACCCAGTACTTC. This gives the protein CASGVGAAQETQYF.

The chain joins TRBV18 to TRBJ1-6, with D tentatively TRBD1 (5 bases). V was clipped by 3 bases and J by 0 bases, with 12 bases between them. CDR3 length: 17 residues. The germline CDR1 and CDR2 sequences are KGHSH and LQKENI. Here the CDR3 reads CASSPTGTVSYNSPLHF. For the CDR3, the DNA is TGTGCCAGCTCACCTACCGGGACGGTCTCCTATAATTCACCCCTCCACTTT.

This clonotype was found a few times. DNA for the CDR3: TGCAGTGCTAGAGATAGGCAGCGGGGGGACTACGAGCAGTACTTC. The encoded protein is CSARDRQRGDYEQYF. The chain combines TRBV20-1 with TRBJ2-7, with 9 bases identical to TRBD2. Germline V gives CDR1 DFQATT, CDR2 SNEGSKA (reference sequence). The CDR3 has 15 residues. V dropped 0 bases and J dropped 3; count of bases not matched to a gene: 6.

Concerning this clonotype: This sequence may be a read error, since a much larger clone differs from it by one base. The CDR3 spells CASSWDRATGELFF. The CDR3 DNA is TGTGCCAGCAGCTGGGACAGGGCCACCGGGGAGCTGTTTTTT. The genes are TRBV5-6 and TRBJ2-2, with 9 positions matching TRBD1. This CDR3 region has 14 residues. CDR1 and CDR2 from the germline V gene are SGHDT and YYEEEE. J gave up 4 bases and V 3 bases, and 1 base lay outside the gene matches.

This sequence joins TRBV20-1 and TRBJ1-1, with D tentatively TRBD1 (5 bases). Germline CDR1 and CDR2: DFQATT and SNEGSKA (reference sequence). Trimming removed 6 bases from V and 6 bases from J, with 14 bases in between. The CDR3 is 12 residues long. For the CDR3, the DNA is TGCAGTGCCACGGTTCCGGGGCCTGAAGCTTTCTTT. This translates into CSATVPGPEAFF.

On this clonotype: Relative to the germline gene, one junction end is altered; a read error may explain this. The V gene is TRBV28, the J gene TRBJ1-1; D not certain. The CDR3 has 13 amino acids. The germline V gene encodes CDR1 MDHEN and CDR2 SYDVKM. The DNA for the CDR3 is TGTGCCAACAGTTTTGGGGTGAACACTGAAGCTTTCTTT. It encodes CANSFGVNTEAFF.

A single count supports this clonotype. This chain joins TRBV5-1 and TRBJ1-1; D remains unclear. There are 12 residues in the CDR3. Trimming removed 1 base at V and 7 bases at J, with 8 bases between. Germline values: CDR1 SGHRS, CDR2 YFSETQ. The CDR3 bases are TGCGCCAGCAGCTTGAACGGCGTTGAAGCTTTCTTT. Protein sequence: CASSLNGVEAFF. Full variable domain (missing parts from reference TRBV5-1 and TRBJ1-1): KAGVTQTPRYLIKTRGQQVTLSCSPISGHRSVSWYQQTPGQGLQFLFEYFSETQRNKGNFPGRFSGRQFSNSRSEMNVSTLELGDSALYLCASSLNGVEAFFGQGTRLTVV.

This clonotype was detected many times. This chain connects TRBV5-4 to TRBJ2-1; TRBD2 matches 7 bases. V lost 5 bases and J lost 2; bases outside the gene matches: 7. The CDR3 has 15 amino acids. In germline, CDR1 is SGHNT, CDR2 YYREEE (reference sequence). The chain's CDR3 is CASSTTGTTYNEQFF. CDR3 in DNA: TGTGCCAGCAGTACGACCGGGACTACCTACAATGAGCAGTTCTTC.

This clonotype showed up many times. The chain links TRBV7-9 to TRBJ1-4; weak D call: TRBD1 (5 bases). V shed 5 bases and J shed 6 bases, with 16 bases lying between them. The CDR3 has 15 amino acids. The V gene's germline CDR1 is SEHNR and CDR2 FQNEAQ (reference sequence). The CDR3 DNA reads TGTGCCAGCAGCACTTGGGACGGAGAGCATGAAAAACTGTTTTTT. It encodes CASSTWDGEHEKLFF. The whole variable domain, filled in from reference TRBV7-9 and TRBJ1-4, reads DTGVSQNPRHKITKRGQNVTFRCDPISEHNRLYWYRQTLGQGPEFLTYFQNEAQLEKSRLLSDRFSAERPKGSFSTLEIQRTEQGDSAMYLCASSTWDGEHEKLFFGSGTQLSVL.

There are a few counts of this clonotype. The chain is built from TRBV28 and TRBJ2-1; 7 positions match TRBD1. Germline V gene lookup returns CDR1 MDHEN and CDR2 SYDVKM. The CDR3 is made up of 16 amino acids. V shed 3 bases and J 5 bases; nucleotides not matched to a gene: 10. The CDR3 coding sequence is TGTGCCAGCAGTTTCCTCTTACTCAGGGGGAACAATGAGCAGTTCTTC. Translated, it gives CASSFLLLRGNNEQFF.